The source of this T cell receptor (beta chain) is a study of blood T cell repertoires in COVID-19. Whole-study context: Whether acute or convalescent, the COVID-19 samples came from the United States, Italy and Spain.

V dropped 2 bases and J dropped 4 bases, with 6 bases sitting between them. Per germline, CDR1 WNHNN and CDR2 SYGVQD (reference sequence). The CDR3 is 14 residues long. This table comes from immunoSEQ multiplex PCR, and its TCRdb copy is limited to in-frame clones, with some not included. Counted here are around 250,000 clones, around 82% occurring once; the ten biggest clones make up approximately 4%. The genes are TRBV10-1 and TRBJ1-6; D is ambiguous. This receptor was identified in a man in his forties or fifties with active or convalescent COVID-19. The sample was peripheral blood. The CDR3 region is CASSEEEYNSPLHF. CDR3 nucleotide sequence: TGCGCCAGCAGTGAGGAGGAGTATAATTCACCCCTCCACTTT.